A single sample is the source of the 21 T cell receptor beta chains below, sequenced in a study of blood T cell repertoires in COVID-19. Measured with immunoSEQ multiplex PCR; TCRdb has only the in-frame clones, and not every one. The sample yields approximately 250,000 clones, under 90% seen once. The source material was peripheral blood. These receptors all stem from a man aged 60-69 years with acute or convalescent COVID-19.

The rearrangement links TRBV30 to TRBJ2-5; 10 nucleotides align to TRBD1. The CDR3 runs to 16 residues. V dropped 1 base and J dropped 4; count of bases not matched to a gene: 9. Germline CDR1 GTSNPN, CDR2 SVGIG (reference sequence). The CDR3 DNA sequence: TGTGCCTGGAGTGCCGGCCCCGGACAGGGGGGAGAGACCCAGTACTTC. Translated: CAWSAGPGQGGETQYF.

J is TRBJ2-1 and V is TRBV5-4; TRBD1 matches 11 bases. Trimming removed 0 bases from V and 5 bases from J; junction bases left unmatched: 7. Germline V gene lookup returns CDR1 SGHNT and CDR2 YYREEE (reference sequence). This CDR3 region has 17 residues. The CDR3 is CASSLAGQGARNNEQFF. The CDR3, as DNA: TGTGCCAGCAGCTTGGCCGGACAGGGGGCACGCAACAATGAGCAGTTCTTC.

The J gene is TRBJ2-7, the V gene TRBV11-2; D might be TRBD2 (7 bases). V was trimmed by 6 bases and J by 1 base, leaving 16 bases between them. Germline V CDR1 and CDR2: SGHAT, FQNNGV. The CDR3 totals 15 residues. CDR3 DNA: TGTGCCAGCAGAGGGGGAGGGGACCCTTCCTACGAGCAGTACTTC. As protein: CASRGGGDPSYEQYF.

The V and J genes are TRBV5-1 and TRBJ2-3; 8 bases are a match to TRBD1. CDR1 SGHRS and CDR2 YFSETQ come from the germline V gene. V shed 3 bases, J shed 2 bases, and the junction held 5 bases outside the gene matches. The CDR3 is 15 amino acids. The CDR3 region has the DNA TGCGCCAGCAGCTACGGACAGGGCCCCACAGATACGCAGTATTTT. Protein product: CASSYGQGPTDTQYF.

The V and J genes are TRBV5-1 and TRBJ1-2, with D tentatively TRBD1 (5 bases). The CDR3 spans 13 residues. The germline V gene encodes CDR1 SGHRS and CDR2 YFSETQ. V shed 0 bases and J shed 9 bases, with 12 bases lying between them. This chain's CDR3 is CASSLGGEGSYTF. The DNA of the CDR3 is TGCGCCAGCAGCTTGGGAGGGGAGGGAAGCTACACCTTC. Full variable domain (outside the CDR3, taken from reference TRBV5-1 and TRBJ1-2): KAGVTQTPRYLIKTRGQQVTLSCSPISGHRSVSWYQQTPGQGLQFLFEYFSETQRNKGNFPGRFSGRQFSNSRSEMNVSTLELGDSALYLCASSLGGEGSYTFGSGTRLTVV.

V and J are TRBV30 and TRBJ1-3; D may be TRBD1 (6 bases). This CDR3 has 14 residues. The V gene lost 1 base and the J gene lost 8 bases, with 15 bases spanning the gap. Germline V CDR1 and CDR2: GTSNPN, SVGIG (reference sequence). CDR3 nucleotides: TGTGCCTGGAGTGCAGCAGGGGCCCGGGACACCATATATTTT. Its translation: CAWSAAGARDTIYF.

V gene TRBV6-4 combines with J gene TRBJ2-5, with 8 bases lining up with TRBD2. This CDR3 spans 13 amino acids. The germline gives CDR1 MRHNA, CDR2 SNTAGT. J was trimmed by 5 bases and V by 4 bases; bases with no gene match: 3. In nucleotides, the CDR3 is TGTGCCAGCAGTGGACGGGGGGGTGAGACCCAGTACTTC. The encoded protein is CASSGRGGETQYF.

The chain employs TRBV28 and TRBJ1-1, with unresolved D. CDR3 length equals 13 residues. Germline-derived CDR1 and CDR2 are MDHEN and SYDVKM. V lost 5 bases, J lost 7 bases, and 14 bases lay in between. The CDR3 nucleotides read TGTGCCAGCAGTCCACCCTTTGAGAGTGAAGCTTTCTTT. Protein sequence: CASSPPFESEAFF.

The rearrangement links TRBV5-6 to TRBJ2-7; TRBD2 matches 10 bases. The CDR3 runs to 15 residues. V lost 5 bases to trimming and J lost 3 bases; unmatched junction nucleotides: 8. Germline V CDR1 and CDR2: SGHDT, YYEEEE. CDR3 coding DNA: TGTGCCAGCAGGGGTGGACTAGCGGAGAACTACGAGCAGTACTTC. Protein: CASRGGLAENYEQYF.

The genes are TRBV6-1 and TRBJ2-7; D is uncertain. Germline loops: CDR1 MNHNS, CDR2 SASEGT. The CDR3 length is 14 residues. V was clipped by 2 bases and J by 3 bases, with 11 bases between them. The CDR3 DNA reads TGTGCCAGCAGTGAATTGCAGTTACGCTACGAGCAGTACTTC. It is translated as CASSELQLRYEQYF.

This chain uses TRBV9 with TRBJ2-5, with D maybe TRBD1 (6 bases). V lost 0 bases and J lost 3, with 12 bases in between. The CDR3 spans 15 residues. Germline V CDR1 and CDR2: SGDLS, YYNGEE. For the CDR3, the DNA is TGTGCCAGCAGCGTAGCTGGGGGCATTAAAGAGACCCAGTACTTC. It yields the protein CASSVAGGIKETQYF.

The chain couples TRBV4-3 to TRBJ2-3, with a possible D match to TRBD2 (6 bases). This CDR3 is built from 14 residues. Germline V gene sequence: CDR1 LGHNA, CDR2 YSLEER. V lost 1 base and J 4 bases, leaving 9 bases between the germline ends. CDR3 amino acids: CASSQATSADTQYF. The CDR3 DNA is TGCGCCAGCAGCCAAGCGACTAGTGCAGATACGCAGTATTTT.

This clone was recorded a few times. The CDR3 sequence: CASSQRGQGINGYTF. The CDR3 DNA sequence: TGCGCCAGCAGCCAGAGAGGACAGGGTATCAATGGCTACACCTTC. This chain uses TRBV4-1 with TRBJ1-2; TRBD1 agrees at 8 bases. Germline CDR1 reads MGHRA; CDR2 reads YSYEKL. V lost 3 bases and J lost 6; bases outside the gene matches: 9. The CDR3 loop spans 15 amino acids.

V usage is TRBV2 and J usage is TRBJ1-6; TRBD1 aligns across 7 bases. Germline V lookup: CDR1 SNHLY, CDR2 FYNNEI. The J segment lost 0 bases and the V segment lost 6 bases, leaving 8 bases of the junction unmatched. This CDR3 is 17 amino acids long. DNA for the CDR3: TGTGCCAGCAGACGTACGACAGGGACCTCCTATAATTCACCCCTCCACTTT. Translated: CASRRTTGTSYNSPLHF.

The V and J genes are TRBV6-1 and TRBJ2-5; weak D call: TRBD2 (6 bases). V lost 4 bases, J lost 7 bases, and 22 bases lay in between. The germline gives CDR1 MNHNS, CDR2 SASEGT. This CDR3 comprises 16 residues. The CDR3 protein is CASSVSLASLAGTQYF. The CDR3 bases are TGTGCCAGCAGTGTCTCTCTAGCGAGCCTCGCCGGGACCCAGTACTTC.

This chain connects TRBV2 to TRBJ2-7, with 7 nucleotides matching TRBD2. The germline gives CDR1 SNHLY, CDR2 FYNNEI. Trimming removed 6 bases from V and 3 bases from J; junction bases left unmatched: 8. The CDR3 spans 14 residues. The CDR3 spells CASSLGGSRYEQYF. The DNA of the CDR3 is TGTGCCAGCAGCCTGGGGGGGAGTCGCTACGAGCAGTACTTC.

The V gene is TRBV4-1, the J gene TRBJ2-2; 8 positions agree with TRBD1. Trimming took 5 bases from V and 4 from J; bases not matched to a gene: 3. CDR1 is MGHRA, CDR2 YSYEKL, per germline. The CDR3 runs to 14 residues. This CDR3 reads CASSGDRGTGELFF. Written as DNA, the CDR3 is TGCGCCAGCAGCGGCGACAGGGGCACCGGGGAGCTGTTTTTT.

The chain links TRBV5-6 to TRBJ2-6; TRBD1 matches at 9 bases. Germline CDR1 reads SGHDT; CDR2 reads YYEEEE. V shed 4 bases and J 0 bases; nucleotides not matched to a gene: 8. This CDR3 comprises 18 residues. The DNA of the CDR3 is TGTGCCAGCAGCCAACGGGACAGGGACATCTCTGGGGCCAACGTCCTGACTTTC. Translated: CASSQRDRDISGANVLTF.

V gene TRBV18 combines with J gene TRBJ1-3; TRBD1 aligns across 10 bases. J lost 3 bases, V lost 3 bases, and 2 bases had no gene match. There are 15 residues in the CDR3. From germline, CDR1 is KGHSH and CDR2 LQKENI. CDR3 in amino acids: CASSPGTGVGNTIYF. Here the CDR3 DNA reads TGTGCCAGCTCACCCGGGACAGGGGTTGGAAACACCATATATTTT.

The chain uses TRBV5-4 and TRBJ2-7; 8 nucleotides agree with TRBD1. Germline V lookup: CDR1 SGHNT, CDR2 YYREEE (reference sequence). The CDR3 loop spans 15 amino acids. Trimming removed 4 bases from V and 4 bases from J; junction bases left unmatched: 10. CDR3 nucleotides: TGTGCCAGCAGCCTATCCGGGACAGGAAATTACGAGCAGTACTTC. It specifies CASSLSGTGNYEQYF.

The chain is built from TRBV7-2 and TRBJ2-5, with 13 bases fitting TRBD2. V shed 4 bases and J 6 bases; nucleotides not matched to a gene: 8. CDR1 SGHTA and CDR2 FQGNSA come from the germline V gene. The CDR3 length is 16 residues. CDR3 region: CASSYTGTSGMKTQYF. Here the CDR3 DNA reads TGTGCCAGCAGCTATACCGGGACTAGCGGGATGAAGACCCAGTACTTC.